This T cell receptor beta chain was obtained from a study of regulatory and conventional T cells in RAG deficiency. TCRdb keeps only in-frame clones here, not all; method: immunoSEQ multiplex PCR. Of tens of thousands of clones in the sample, approximately 90% were seen once. The length of the CDR3 is 15 residues. Germline CDR1 PRHDT, CDR2 FYEKMQ (reference sequence). Trimming stripped 5 bases from V and 4 bases from J, with 15 bases between. In addition, the sample was reused for a study of regulatory T cells. That paper states: Primers: 52 TRBV forward and 13 TRBJ reverse.

The origin of this receptor is a human donor in good health. V usage is TRBV13 and J usage is TRBJ1-5; D unclear. The specimen sequenced was CD8+ T cells sorted from blood. CDR3 sequence: CASSHSGGSNQPQHF. Here the CDR3 DNA reads TGTGCCAGCAGCCACTCTGGAGGGAGTAATCAGCCCCAGCATTTT. The full variable domain, completed using reference TRBV13 and TRBJ1-5, is AAGVIQSPRHLIKEKRETATLKCYPIPRHDTVYWYQQGPGQDPQFLISFYEKMQSDKGSIPDRFSAQQFSDYHSELNMSSLELGDSALYFCASSHSGGSNQPQHFGDGTRLSIL.